The 2 T cell receptor beta chains below all came from one sample that was sequenced in a study of technical replicates of blood from a few donors. TCRdb's copy holds only in-frame clones and misses some; the assay was immunoSEQ multiplex PCR. This sample yields roughly 100,000 clones, of which 95% are seen a single time; around 0.36% belongs to the top ten. What was sequenced was T cells isolated from PBMCs. Every receptor here comes from a human donor in good health.

The V call is TRBV13, the J call TRBJ2-2; no clear D gene. Germline values: CDR1 PRHDT, CDR2 FYEKMQ (reference sequence). Trimming cost V 1 base and J 4 bases, with 16 bases left between them. This CDR3 contains 17 residues. The CDR3 DNA is TGTGCCAGCAGCTTAGTCCCTGAAGTCCCGCGCACCGGGGAGCTGTTTTTT. As protein: CASSLVPEVPRTGELFF.

The chain uses TRBV9 and TRBJ1-5; D remains unclear. CDR1 and CDR2 from the germline V gene are SGDLS and YYNGEE. The CDR3 loop spans 14 amino acids. V lost 0 bases and J lost 1, with 5 bases in between. The DNA for the CDR3 is TGTGCCAGCAGCGTAGGCCAGAGCAATCAGCCCCAGCATTTT. Amino acid sequence: CASSVGQSNQPQHF. The entire variable domain, with the rest obtained from reference TRBV9 and TRBJ1-5, is as follows: DSGVTQTPKHLITATGQRVTLRCSPRSGDLSVYWYQQSLDQGLQFLIQYYNGEERAKGNILERFSAQQFPDLHSELNLSSLELGDSALYFCASSVGQSNQPQHFGDGTRLSIL.